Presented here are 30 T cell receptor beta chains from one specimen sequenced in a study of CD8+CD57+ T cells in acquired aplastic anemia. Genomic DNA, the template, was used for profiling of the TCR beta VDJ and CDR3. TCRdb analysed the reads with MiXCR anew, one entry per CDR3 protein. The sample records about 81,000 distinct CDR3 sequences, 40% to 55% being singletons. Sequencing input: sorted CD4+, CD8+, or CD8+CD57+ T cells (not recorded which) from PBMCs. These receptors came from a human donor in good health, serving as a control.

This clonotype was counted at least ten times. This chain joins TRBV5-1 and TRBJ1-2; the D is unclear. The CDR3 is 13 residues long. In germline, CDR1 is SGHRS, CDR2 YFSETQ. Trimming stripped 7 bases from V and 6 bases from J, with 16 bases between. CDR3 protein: CASGTGRRDGYTF. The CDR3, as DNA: TGCGCCAGCGGAACCGGACGAAGGGATGGCTACACCTTC.

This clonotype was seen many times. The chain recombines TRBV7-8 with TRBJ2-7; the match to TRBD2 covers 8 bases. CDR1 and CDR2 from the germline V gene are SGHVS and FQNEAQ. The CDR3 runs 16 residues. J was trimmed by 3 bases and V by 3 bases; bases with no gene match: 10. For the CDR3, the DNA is TGTGCCAGCAGCTTTGATATGGGACTAGAACTCTACGAGCAGTACTTC. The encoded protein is CASSFDMGLELYEQYF.

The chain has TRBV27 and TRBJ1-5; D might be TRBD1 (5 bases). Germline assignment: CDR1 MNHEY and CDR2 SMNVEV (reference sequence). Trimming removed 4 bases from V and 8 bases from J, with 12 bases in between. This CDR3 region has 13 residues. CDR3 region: CASSSFRGEPQHF. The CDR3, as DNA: TGTGCCAGCAGTTCCTTTCGGGGGGAGCCCCAGCATTTT.

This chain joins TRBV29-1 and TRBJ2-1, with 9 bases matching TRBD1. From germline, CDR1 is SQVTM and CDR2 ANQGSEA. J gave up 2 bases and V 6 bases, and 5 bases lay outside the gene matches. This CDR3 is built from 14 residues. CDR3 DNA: TGCAGCGTGACCGGGACAGGGCCCTACAATGAGCAGTTCTTC. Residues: CSVTGTGPYNEQFF.

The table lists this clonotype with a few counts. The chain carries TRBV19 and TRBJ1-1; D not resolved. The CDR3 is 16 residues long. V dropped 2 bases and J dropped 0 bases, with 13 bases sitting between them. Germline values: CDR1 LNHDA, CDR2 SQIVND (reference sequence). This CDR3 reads CASSILSDGMNTEAFF. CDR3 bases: TGTGCCAGTAGTATATTGTCGGACGGCATGAACACTGAAGCTTTCTTT. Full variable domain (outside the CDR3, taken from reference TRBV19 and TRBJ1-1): DGGITQSPKYLFRKEGQNVTLSCEQNLNHDAMYWYRQDPGQGLRLIYYSQIVNDFQKGDIAEGYSVSREKKESFPLTVTSAQKNPTAFYLCASSILSDGMNTEAFFGQGTRLTVV.

CDR3 nucleotides: TGTGCCAGCAGCTTAGGTACCGGGACAACCTTC. Protein sequence: CASSLGTGTTF. This rearrangement joins TRBV7-9 to TRBJ1-2; D may be TRBD1 (6 bases). Germline CDR1 and CDR2: SEHNR and FQNEAQ (reference sequence). The CDR3 is 11 residues long. The germline V and J ends were trimmed by 1 base and 14 bases, with 11 bases remaining between them.

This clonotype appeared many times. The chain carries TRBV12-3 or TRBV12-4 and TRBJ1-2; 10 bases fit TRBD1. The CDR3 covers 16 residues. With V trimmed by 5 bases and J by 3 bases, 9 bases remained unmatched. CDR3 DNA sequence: TGTGCCAGCAGTACGCGACAGGGGGCGGGATACTATGGCTACACCTTC. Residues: CASSTRQGAGYYGYTF.

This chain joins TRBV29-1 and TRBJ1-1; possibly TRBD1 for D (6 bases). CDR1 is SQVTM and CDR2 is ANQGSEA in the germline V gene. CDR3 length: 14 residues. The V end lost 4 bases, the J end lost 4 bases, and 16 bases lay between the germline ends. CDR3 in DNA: TGCAGCGTTGTCCTACAGGGTAGCGTCACTGAAGCTTTCTTT. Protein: CSVVLQGSVTEAFF. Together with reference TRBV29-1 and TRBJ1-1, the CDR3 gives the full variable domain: SAVISQKPSRDICQRGTSLTIQCQVDSQVTMMFWYRQQPGQSLTLIATANQGSEATYESGFVIDKFPISRPNLTFSTLTVSNMSPEDSSIYLCSVVLQGSVTEAFFGQGTRLTVV.

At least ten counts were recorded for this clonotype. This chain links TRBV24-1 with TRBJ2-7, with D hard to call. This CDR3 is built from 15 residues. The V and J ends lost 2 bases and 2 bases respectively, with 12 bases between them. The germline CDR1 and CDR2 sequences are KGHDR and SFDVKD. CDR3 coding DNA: TGTGCCACCAGTGATTCAGCCCTAGGTCCCTACGAGCAGTACTTC. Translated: CATSDSALGPYEQYF.

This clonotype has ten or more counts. The chain's CDR3 is CASSPTGTYEQYF. The CDR3 DNA is TGTGCCAGCAGCCCTACGGGCACCTACGAGCAGTACTTC. The chain recombines TRBV7-9 with TRBJ2-7; D is unresolved. The CDR3 contains 13 residues. CDR1 SEHNR and CDR2 FQNEAQ come from the germline V gene (reference sequence). The germline V and J ends were trimmed by 5 bases and 2 bases, with 10 bases remaining between them.

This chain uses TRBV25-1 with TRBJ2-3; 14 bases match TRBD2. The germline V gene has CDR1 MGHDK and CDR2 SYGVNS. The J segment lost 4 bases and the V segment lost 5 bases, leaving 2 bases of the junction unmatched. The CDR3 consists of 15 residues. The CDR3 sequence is CASSPTSGGADTQYF. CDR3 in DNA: TGTGCCAGCAGTCCGACTAGCGGGGGGGCAGATACGCAGTATTTT.

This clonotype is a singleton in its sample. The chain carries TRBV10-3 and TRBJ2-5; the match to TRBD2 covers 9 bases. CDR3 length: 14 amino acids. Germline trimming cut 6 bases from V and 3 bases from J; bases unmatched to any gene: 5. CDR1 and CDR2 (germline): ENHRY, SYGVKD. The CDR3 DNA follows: TGTGCCATCAGGGCTAGCGGGGTGGAAGAGACCCAGTACTTC. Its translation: CAIRASGVEETQYF.

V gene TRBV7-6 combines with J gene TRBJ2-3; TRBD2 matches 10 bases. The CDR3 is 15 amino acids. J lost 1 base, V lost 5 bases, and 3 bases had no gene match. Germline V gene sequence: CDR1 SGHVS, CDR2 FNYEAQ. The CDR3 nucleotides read TGTGCCAGCAGCCTCGGGACTAGCGGCACAGATACGCAGTATTTT. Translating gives CASSLGTSGTDTQYF.

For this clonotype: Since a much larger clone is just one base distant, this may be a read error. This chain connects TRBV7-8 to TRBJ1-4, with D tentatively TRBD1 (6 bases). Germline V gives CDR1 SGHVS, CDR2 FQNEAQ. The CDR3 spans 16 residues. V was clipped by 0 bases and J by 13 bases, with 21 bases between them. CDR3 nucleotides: TGTGCCAGCAGCTTAGCGTCCTCAGGACGGGGGCTAGGACTGTTTTTT. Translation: CASSLASSGRGLGLFF. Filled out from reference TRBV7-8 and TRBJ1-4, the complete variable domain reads GAGVSQSPRYKVAKRGQDVALRCDPISGHVSLFWYQQALGQGPEFLTYFQNEAQLDKSGLPSDRFFAERPEGSVSTLKIQRTQQEDSAVYLCASSLASSGRGLGLFFGSGTQLSVL.

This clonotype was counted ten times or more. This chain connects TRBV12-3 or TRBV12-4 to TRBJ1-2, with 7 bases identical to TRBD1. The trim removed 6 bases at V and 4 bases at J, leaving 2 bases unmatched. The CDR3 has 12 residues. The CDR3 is CASRGTVYGYTF. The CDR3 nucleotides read TGTGCCAGCAGGGGGACAGTCTATGGCTACACCTTC.

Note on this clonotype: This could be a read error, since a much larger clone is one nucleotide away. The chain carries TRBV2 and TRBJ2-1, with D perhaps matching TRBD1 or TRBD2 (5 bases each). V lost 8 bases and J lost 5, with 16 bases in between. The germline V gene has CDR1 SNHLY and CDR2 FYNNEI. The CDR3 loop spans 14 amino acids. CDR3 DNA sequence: TGTGCCAGCCTGGTCCGGGGCCAAAACAATGAGCAGTTCTTC. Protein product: CASLVRGQNNEQFF.

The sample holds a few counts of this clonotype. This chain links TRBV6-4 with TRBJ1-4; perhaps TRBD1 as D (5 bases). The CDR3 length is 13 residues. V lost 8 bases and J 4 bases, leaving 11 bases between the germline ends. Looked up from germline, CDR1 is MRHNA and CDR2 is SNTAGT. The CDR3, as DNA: TGTGCCAGCGCCCAGGGAGATAATGAAAAACTGTTTTTT. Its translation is CASAQGDNEKLFF.

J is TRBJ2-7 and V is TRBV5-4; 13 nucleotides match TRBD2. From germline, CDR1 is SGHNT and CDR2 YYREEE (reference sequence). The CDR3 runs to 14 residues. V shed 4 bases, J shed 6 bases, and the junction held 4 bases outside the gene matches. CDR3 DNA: TGTGCCAGCAGCCGACTAGCGGGGGGAGGCGAGCAGTACTTC. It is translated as CASSRLAGGGEQYF.

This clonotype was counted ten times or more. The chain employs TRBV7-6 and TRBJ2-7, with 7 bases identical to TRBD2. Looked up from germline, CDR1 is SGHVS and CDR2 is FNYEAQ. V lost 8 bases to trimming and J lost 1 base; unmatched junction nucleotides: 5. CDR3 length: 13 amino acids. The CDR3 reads CASRSGSSYEQYF. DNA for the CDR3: TGTGCCAGCCGTAGCGGGTCTTCCTACGAGCAGTACTTC.

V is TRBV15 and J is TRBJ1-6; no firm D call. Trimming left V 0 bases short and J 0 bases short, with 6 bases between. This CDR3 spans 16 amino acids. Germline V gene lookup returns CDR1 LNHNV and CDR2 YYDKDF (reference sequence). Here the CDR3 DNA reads TGTGCCACCAGCAGAGATACGAGCTCCTATAATTCACCCCTCCACTTT. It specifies CATSRDTSSYNSPLHF.

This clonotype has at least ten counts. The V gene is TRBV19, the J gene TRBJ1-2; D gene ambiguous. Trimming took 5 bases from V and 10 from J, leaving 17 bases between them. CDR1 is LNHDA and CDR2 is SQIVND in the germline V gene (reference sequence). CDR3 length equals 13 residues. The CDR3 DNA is TGTGCCAGTAGTGTCTATTCCTCTGGGGACTACACCTTC. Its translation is CASSVYSSGDYTF.

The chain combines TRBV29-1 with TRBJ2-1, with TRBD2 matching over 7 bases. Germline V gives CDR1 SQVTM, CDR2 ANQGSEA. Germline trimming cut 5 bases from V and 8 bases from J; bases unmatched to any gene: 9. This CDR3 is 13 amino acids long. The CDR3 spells CSVQGGSDDEQFF. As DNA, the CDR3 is TGCAGCGTTCAGGGAGGGAGCGACGATGAGCAGTTCTTC.

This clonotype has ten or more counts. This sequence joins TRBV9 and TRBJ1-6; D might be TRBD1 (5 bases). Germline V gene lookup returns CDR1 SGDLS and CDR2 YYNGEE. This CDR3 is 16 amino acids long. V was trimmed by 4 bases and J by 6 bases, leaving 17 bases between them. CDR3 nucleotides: TGTGCCAGCAGCCCCCACCCAGATGGGGCTAATTCACCCCTCCACTTT. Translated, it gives CASSPHPDGANSPLHF.

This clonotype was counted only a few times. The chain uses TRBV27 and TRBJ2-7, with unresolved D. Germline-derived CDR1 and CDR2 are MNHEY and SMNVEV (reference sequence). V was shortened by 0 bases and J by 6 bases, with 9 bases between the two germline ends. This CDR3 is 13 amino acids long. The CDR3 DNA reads TGTGCCAGCAGTTTATCCCCTTTTGGCGAGCAGTACTTC. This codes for CASSLSPFGEQYF.

CDR3 in amino acids: CASSHRGRFEAFF. The CDR3 DNA reads TGTGCCAGCAGCCACAGGGGGCGGTTTGAAGCTTTCTTT. The rearrangement uses TRBV7-2 and TRBJ1-1; 9 nucleotides align to TRBD1. V trimming: 5 bases; J trimming: 7 bases; junction bases outside the gene matches: 5. Germline lookup yields CDR1 SGHTA and CDR2 FQGNSA. The CDR3 totals 13 residues.

The CDR3 bases are TGTGCCAGCAGTTACGCGACTAGCGGCGACACCGGGGAGCTGTTTTTT. Encoded protein: CASSYATSGDTGELFF. V and J are TRBV6-5 and TRBJ2-2, with 9 bases fitting TRBD2. Germline V gene data show CDR1 as MNHEY and CDR2 as SVGAGI. V lost 2 bases, J lost 3 bases, and 4 bases stayed unmatched. The CDR3 runs 16 residues.

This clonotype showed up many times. The CDR3 DNA sequence: TGTGCCAGCAGTGGACGGGACAGGGGGGTCTATGGCTACACCTTC. It specifies CASSGRDRGVYGYTF. The chain carries TRBV25-1 and TRBJ1-2; 11 bases agree with TRBD1. The germline V gene has CDR1 MGHDK and CDR2 SYGVNS. The CDR3 runs to 15 residues. V trimming: 4 bases; J trimming: 4 bases; junction bases outside the gene matches: 5.

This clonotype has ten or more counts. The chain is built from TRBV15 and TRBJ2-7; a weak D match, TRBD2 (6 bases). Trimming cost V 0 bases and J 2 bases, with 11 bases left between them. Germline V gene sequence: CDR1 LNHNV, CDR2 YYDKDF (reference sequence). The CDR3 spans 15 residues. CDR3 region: CATSRDDSGTYEQYF. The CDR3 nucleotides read TGTGCCACCAGCAGAGATGATAGCGGAACCTACGAGCAGTACTTC.

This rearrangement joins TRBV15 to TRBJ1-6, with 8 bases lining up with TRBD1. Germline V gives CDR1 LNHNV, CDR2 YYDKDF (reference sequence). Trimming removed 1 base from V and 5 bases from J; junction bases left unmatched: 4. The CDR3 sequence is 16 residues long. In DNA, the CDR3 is TGTGCCACCAGCAGAGTGGGACAGGCGAATAATTCACCCCTCCACTTT. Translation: CATSRVGQANNSPLHF.

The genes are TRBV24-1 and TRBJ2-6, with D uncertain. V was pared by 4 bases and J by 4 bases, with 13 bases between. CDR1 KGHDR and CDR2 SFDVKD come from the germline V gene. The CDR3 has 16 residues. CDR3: CATSEPRTSGANVLTF. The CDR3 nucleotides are TGTGCCACCAGTGAGCCCCGGACGTCCGGGGCCAACGTCCTGACTTTC.